This is a list of T cell receptor beta chains from one sample in a study of monozygotic twins with cystic fibrosis. TCRdb keeps only in-frame clones here, not all; method: immunoSEQ multiplex PCR. The table shows some 15,000 clones, with 80% to 90% occurring only once. Material: blood. Receptor source: a boy between 10 and 17 years old with cystic fibrosis. Each CDR3 is given with its conserved first and last residue. A D gene is named only where the DNA matches it firmly. Clone size appears in some rows only: once, few, many, or a class for an expanded clone.

-,TRBV30,-,TRBJ2-6,TGTGCCTGGAAAAGGCGGGGATATCCCTCTGGGGCCAACGTCCTGACTTTC,CAWKRRGYPSGANVLTF
-,TRBV28,-,TRBJ2-7,TGTGCCAGCAGTTTCGCCGGGACTCTCAATCACGAGCAGTACTTC,CASSFAGTLNHEQYF
-,TRBV10-3,-,TRBJ1-1,TGTGCCATCAGAAACCCGGACAGATGGAGCACTGAAGCTTTCTTT,CAIRNPDRWSTEAFF
-,TRBV2,-,TRBJ1-5,TGTGCCAGCAGTTGGGACGGAGGTGGTTCTCAGCCCCAGCATTTT,CASSWDGGGSQPQHF
-,TRBV18,-,TRBJ1-1,TGTGCCAGCTCACCAAGGACCGACACTGAAGCTTTCTTT,CASSPRTDTEAFF
-,TRBV19,TRBD2,TRBJ2-1,TGTGCCAGTAGTATTCAAGCGGGAGGCTACAATGAGCAGTTCTTC,CASSIQAGGYNEQFF
-,TRBV6-5,-,TRBJ2-7,TGTGCCAGCGTGACGGGTACTAGCAGATCCTACGAGCAGTACTTC,CASVTGTSRSYEQYF
once,TRBV14,TRBD1,TRBJ2-1,TGTGCCAGCAGCCAAGCGTGGGGGACAGGGAGAAATGAGCAGTTCTTC,CASSQAWGTGRNEQFF
-,TRBV5-1,-,TRBJ1-4,TGCGCCAGTAAGAGGACAGCAACTAATGAAAAACTGTTTTTT,CASKRTATNEKLFF
-,TRBV5-1,-,TRBJ2-7,TGCGCCAGCAGCTTCTTGAGGGGGGCGTACGAGCAGTACTTC,CASSFLRGAYEQYF
-,TRBV19,TRBD1,TRBJ1-2,TGTGCCAGTAAAACCTTGTTGGGACAGGATGGCTACACCTTC,CASKTLLGQDGYTF
-,TRBV2,-,TRBJ2-7,TGTGCCAGCAGTACAAGCCGGGACCCCTACGAGCAGTACTTC,CASSTSRDPYEQYF
-,TRBV7-9,TRBD1,TRBJ1-5,TGTGCCAGCAGCCCAGGACAGGGGCGTAATCAGCCCCAGCATTTT,CASSPGQGRNQPQHF
once,TRBV5-1,-,TRBJ2-3,TGCGCCAGCAGCCCGCAGGGCACAGATACGCAGTATTTT,CASSPQGTDTQYF
-,TRBV11-2,TRBD1,TRBJ2-3,TGTGCCAGCAGCACCCCGGGACAGGGTGCAGATACGCAGTATTTT,CASSTPGQGADTQYF
-,TRBV7-6,-,TRBJ2-3,TGTGCCAGCAGCTTAGATGGTTATACGCAGTATTTT,CASSLDGYTQYF
-,TRBV2,-,TRBJ2-7,TGTGCCAGCGGCCTGACCTACGAGCAGTACTTC,CASGLTYEQYF
-,TRBV5-1,-,TRBJ2-2,TGCGCCAGCAGCGGCCCCGGACAGAGTAACACCGGGGAGCTGTTTTTT,CASSGPGQSNTGELFF
few,TRBV6-6,-,TRBJ1-2,TGTGCCAGCAACAGGGACACTAACTATGGCTACACCTTC,CASNRDTNYGYTF
-,TRBV6-1,TRBD1,TRBJ1-5,TGTGCCAGCAGTGCCGGGACAGGGTATGGCAATCAGCCCCAGCATTTT,CASSAGTGYGNQPQHF
once,TRBV5-6,-,TRBJ1-2,TGTGCCAGCAGCTTGGCCGGTTGGGGAAATGGCTACACCTTC,CASSLAGWGNGYTF
-,TRBV30,-,TRBJ2-1,TGTGCCTGGAGAAAAACTAAACTAGGCGGGAATGAGCAGTTCTTC,CAWRKTKLGGNEQFF
-,TRBV5-8,-,TRBJ2-3,TGTGCCAGCAGCTCCAAGGTAGGGGGCACAGATACGCAGTATTTT,CASSSKVGGTDTQYF
-,TRBV29-1,-,TRBJ1-4,TGCAGCGTTGCCCGGGGGGGAACTAATGAAAAACTGTTTTTT,CSVARGGTNEKLFF
-,TRBV5-6,-,TRBJ2-1,TGTGCCAGCAGCTCTCTAGGGCTCCTCTACAATGAGCAGTTCTTC,CASSSLGLLYNEQFF
few,TRBV4-2,-,TRBJ1-5,TGTGCCAGCAGCCAACCCGGTCAGCCCCAGCATTTT,CASSQPGQPQHF
-,TRBV9,-,TRBJ2-5,TGTGCCAGCAGCGTAGGTTACAACCAAGAGACCCAGTACTTC,CASSVGYNQETQYF
-,TRBV6-5,TRBD1,TRBJ2-1,TGTGCCAGCGGACGCGGGACAGGGGGAAGTGAGCAGTTCTTC,CASGRGTGGSEQFF
-,TRBV4-1,TRBD2,TRBJ2-2,TGCGCCAGCAGCCAAGGTGCTGGGGGAGGGTTGAACACCGGGGAGCTGTTTTTT,CASSQGAGGGLNTGELFF
-,TRBV11-1,-,TRBJ2-5,TGTGCCAGCAGCGCCCGGTGGGGTAGGAGGGAGACCCAGTACTTC,CASSARWGRRETQYF
few,TRBV30,-,TRBJ1-1,TGTGCCTGGAGTGTGCGGATCACTGAAGCTTTCTTT,CAWSVRITEAFF
-,TRBV10-2,TRBD1,TRBJ2-1,TGCGCCAGCAGTGGGTTAGACAGGGCCCGATGGTTGGAGCAGTTCTTC,CASSGLDRARWLEQFF
-,TRBV9,-,TRBJ2-3,TGTGCCAGCAGCGTAGAGGGTCTGACAGATACGCAGTATTTT,CASSVEGLTDTQYF
-,TRBV6-5,-,TRBJ2-7,TGTGCCAGCAGTTACTCCTCACCAACGGGGGAGCAGTACTTC,CASSYSSPTGEQYF
-,TRBV7-2,TRBD2,TRBJ2-3,TGTGCCAGCAGCCGCGGACTAGGAACAGATACGCAGTATTTT,CASSRGLGTDTQYF
-,TRBV18,TRBD1,TRBJ2-5,TGTGCCAGCTCAGGGACAGGGGGCTCGGAGACCCAGTACTTC,CASSGTGGSETQYF
few,TRBV6-1,TRBD1,TRBJ2-7,TGTGCCAGCACCGTACAGACAGGGGGGCCTTACGAGCAGTACTTC,CASTVQTGGPYEQYF
-,TRBV18,-,TRBJ1-1,TGTGCCAGCACCAAGGTTGATGCTGAAGCTTTCTTT,CASTKVDAEAFF
-,TRBV27,-,TRBJ1-1,TGTGCCAGCAGTAGAGGGCAGCGGAACACTGAAGCTTTCTTT,CASSRGQRNTEAFF
-,TRBV30,TRBD1,TRBJ2-7,TGTGCCTGGAGCGACGTGGGACAGGAGTTGGACGAGCAGTACTTC,CAWSDVGQELDEQYF
once,TRBV10-2,TRBD1,TRBJ1-2,TGCGCCAGCAGTGCAGGGGGGACCTATGGCTACACCTTC,CASSAGGTYGYTF
few,TRBV2,TRBD1,TRBJ1-2,TGTGCCAGCAGTGAAGACCATCGGACAGGCTTCCCCCCTAACTATGGCTACACCTTC,CASSEDHRTGFPPNYGYTF
-,TRBV7-9,TRBD1,TRBJ1-4,TGTGCCAGCAGCTCGTTCAGGGGGACTAATGAAAAACTGTTTTTT,CASSSFRGTNEKLFF
-,TRBV25-1,TRBD2,TRBJ2-1,TGTGCCAGCAGTGGAGGGCATAGGGAGGGTAATGAGCAGTTCTTC,CASSGGHREGNEQFF
-,TRBV5-6,-,TRBJ2-6,TGTGCCAGCAGCTTAGGACCGAATCCAACTGGGGCCAACGTCCTGACTTTC,CASSLGPNPTGANVLTF
once,TRBV14,TRBD1,TRBJ2-2,TGTGCCAGCAGTCGGACAGGGGGGTACACCGGGGAGCTGTTTTTT,CASSRTGGYTGELFF
-,TRBV19,TRBD1,TRBJ1-5,TGTGCCAGTAGTATGGGCAGGGGGGGATGGCAGCCCCAGCATTTT,CASSMGRGGWQPQHF
-,TRBV2,TRBD1,TRBJ2-7,TGTGCCAGCAGTCTCAGGGGGCTCGAGCAGTACTTC,CASSLRGLEQYF
-,TRBV18,-,TRBJ1-4,TGTGCCAGCTCAGCCACAGGAGACCCTAGACAAAAACTGTTTTTT,CASSATGDPRQKLFF
-,TRBV28,TRBD1,TRBJ2-2,TGTGCCAGCACCGAAGGACAGGGTAACACCGGGGAGCTGTTTTTT,CASTEGQGNTGELFF
once,TRBV20-1,-,TRBJ2-1,TGCAGTGCTAGAGATAGCGGATCGCAGTTCTTC,CSARDSGSQFF
-,TRBV6-5,TRBD1,TRBJ1-1,TGTGCCAGCAGTTCCCGGGGACAGATGAACACTGAAGCTTTCTTT,CASSSRGQMNTEAFF
-,TRBV6-1,TRBD1,TRBJ1-1,TGTGCCAGCAGTGCCGGGACAGGGTCCGGTGTAGCTTTCTTT,CASSAGTGSGVAFF
once,TRBV5-1,-,TRBJ2-1,TGCGCCAGCAGTTCCGGGACCAACAATGAGCAGTTCTTC,CASSSGTNNEQFF
-,TRBV28,-,TRBJ1-2,TGTGCCAGCAGCGCAGGGAGCAACTATGGCTACACCTTC,CASSAGSNYGYTF
-,TRBV10-1,-,TRBJ1-2,TGCGCCAGCAGTGCGGGTACTAACTATGGCTACACCTTC,CASSAGTNYGYTF
-,TRBV7-3,TRBD1,TRBJ2-5,TGTGCCAGCAGCTACCAGGGGGCAGGAGAGACCCAGTACTTC,CASSYQGAGETQYF
once,TRBV28,TRBD1,TRBJ1-5,TGTGCCAGCAGAAGAGGACAGGGCAATCAGCCCCAGCATTTT,CASRRGQGNQPQHF
-,TRBV2,TRBD1,TRBJ1-2,TGTGCCAGCAACGGACAGGGGCCCGTACCCACATCTGGCTACACCTTC,CASNGQGPVPTSGYTF
-,TRBV28,TRBD1,TRBJ1-2,TGTGCCAGCAGTTTTACAGGGGCGCTGGGCTATGGCTACACCTTC,CASSFTGALGYGYTF